In this sample, the clone carrying this T cell receptor (beta chain) turned up once. What it binds is unknown. Original methodology: Junction-only sequences without quality scores came from ImmunoSEQ, so filtering differed. This table comes from immunoSEQ multiplex PCR, and its TCRdb copy is limited to in-frame clones, with some not included. V and J calls and clone size follow that table, whereas D and trimming were derived from the DNA. The profile shows over a million clones, 98% of them singletons. Division of CD4+ cells produced a CD45RA+ naive subset and a CD45RA-negative memory subset. This sample is part of a study of shared clonotypes between healthy human individuals. Broader study findings: Researchers found naive subsets generally carried larger estimated richness than memory subsets.

Material for sequencing was naive CD4+ T cells sorted from blood. The subset was: CD45RA+ positively selected. This clonotype was sampled from a young man in good health.

The CDR3 is CASSISSGGSYEQYF. As DNA, the CDR3 is TGTGCCAGTAGTATTAGCTCGGGGGGCTCCTACGAGCAGTACTTC. The V call is TRBV19, the J call TRBJ2-7, with 7 bases that match TRBD2. The CDR3 totals 15 residues. Germline V CDR1 and CDR2: LNHDA, SQIVND (reference sequence). With 3 bases clipped from V and 0 bases from J, the junction kept 5 bases outside the gene matches.